This T cell receptor (beta chain) was captured by sequencing in a study of blood T cell repertoires in COVID-19. Study as a whole: Sites in the United States, Italy and Spain provided acute and convalescent COVID-19 samples.

This CDR3 comprises 14 residues. From germline, CDR1 is SNHLY and CDR2 FYNNEI. Trimming stripped 1 base from V and 3 bases from J, with 9 bases between. In the original analysis: Reference gene primer amplification yielded estimated nucleated cell counts. Assay: immunoSEQ multiplex PCR; the TCRdb copy retains only in-frame clones and omits some. V and J calls and clone size are those listed in that table; D and trimming were worked out from the DNA. The table has about 150,000 clones, around 82% seen once. This clone appeared once. The chain uses TRBV2 and TRBJ2-5; D is unresolved. Source material: peripheral blood. This receptor was identified in a man in his sixties with acute or convalescent COVID-19. The CDR3 nucleotides read TGTGCCAGCAGTGAAGGCGGCGCTAAAGAGACCCAGTACTTC. It specifies CASSEGGAKETQYF.